A selection of T cell receptor beta chains follows, all from one sample in a study of blood T cell repertoires in COVID-19. Some clones are missing from TCRdb's copy, which holds only in-frame ones; the method was immunoSEQ multiplex PCR. This sample carries hundreds of thousands of clones, around 88% of them seen once, and the ten largest clones take roughly 1.4%. Sequences were obtained from peripheral blood. These receptors originate from an older man with acute or convalescent COVID-19. The CDR3 runs from the conserved cysteine through the conserved F or W. Each record gives: D gene, J gene, V gene, clone size, CDR3 DNA, CDR3 protein. D genes are given only for firm matches. Rows may omit the clone size; those that give it use once, few, many or a size class.

>TRBD1|TRBJ1-1|TRBV5-4|.
TGTGCCAGCAGCCCCAAAGGGGACAGGGGGTACACTGAAGCTTTCTTT
CASSPKGDRGYTEAFF
>.|TRBJ2-7|TRBV6-5|.
TGTGCCAGCTCCCGGGGGGGACAGGGTTACGAGCAGTACTTC
CASSRGGQGYEQYF
>TRBD1|TRBJ1-1|TRBV9|.
TGTGCCAGCAGCCCGAGGACAGGGGTGACTGAAGCTTTCTTT
CASSPRTGVTEAFF
>.|TRBJ2-7|TRBV10-3|.
TGTGCCATCAGTGAGTCTCAGGGAGGCTACGAGCAGTACTTC
CAISESQGGYEQYF
>.|TRBJ1-2|TRBV18|.
TGTGCCAGCTCACCTGCCCAGGGTGATGGCTACACCTTC
CASSPAQGDGYTF
>.|TRBJ1-2|TRBV7-9|few
TGTGCCAGCAGCTCAGTATGGGGAGACTATGGCTACACCTTC
CASSSVWGDYGYTF
>TRBD2|TRBJ2-1|TRBV11-2|once
TGTGCCAGCAGCCCGCGATGGCGCGGGGGCTCCTACAATGAGCAGTTCTTC
CASSPRWRGGSYNEQFF
>TRBD2|TRBJ2-7|TRBV9|once
TGTGCCAGCGCCGCCGGGACTAAGGCCTACGAGCAGTACTTC
CASAAGTKAYEQYF
>.|TRBJ2-2|TRBV10-2|.
TGCGCCAGCAAGGGGGACCGGAACACCGGGGAGCTGTTTTTT
CASKGDRNTGELFF
>.|TRBJ1-5|TRBV28|.
TGTGCCAGCAACCCAAGCGGAACTATTAGCAATCAGCCCCAGCATTTT
CASNPSGTISNQPQHF
>.|TRBJ2-7|TRBV6-5|.
TGTGCCAGCGGCCCCCGGACAGCCACCTACGAGCAGTACTTC
CASGPRTATYEQYF
>.|TRBJ2-7|TRBV5-1|.
TGCGCCAGCAGCCCAATCCGTCGGGAGCCGTCCTCCTACGAGCAGTACTTC
CASSPIRREPSSYEQYF
>TRBD2|TRBJ2-3|TRBV9|.
TGTGCCAGCAGTGCCCGACTAGCGGGGAGGAGTACAGATACGCAGTATTTT
CASSARLAGRSTDTQYF
>.|TRBJ2-7|TRBV20-1|.
TGCAGTGCTAGAGGCGGATTCGAGCAGTACTTC
CSARGGFEQYF
>.|TRBJ1-2|TRBV19|.
TGTGCCAGTACTACGGGACACCGTAACTATGGCTACACCTTC
CASTTGHRNYGYTF
>.|TRBJ1-4|TRBV12-3/TRBV12-4|.
TGTGCCAGCAGTTTAGAGGCAGCGAAACTGTTTTTT
CASSLEAAKLFF
>TRBD2|TRBJ2-3|TRBV6-1|.
TGTGCCAGCAGTGAAAAGTCGGGTTCCATGGCCAGCGGGAGCATAGATACGCAGTATTTT
CASSEKSGSMASGSIDTQYF